The next 10 T cell receptor beta chains were all read from a single sample in a study of T-cell memory formation after mild COVID-19. TCRdb ran MiXCR on the 5' RACE reads and lists one entry per CDR3 protein. The table includes 25,000 to 35,000 distinct CDR3 sequences, roughly 21% detected once. The source material was PBMCs or a T cell subset sorted from them (not recorded which). All receptors derive from an adult who had mild COVID-19 (a few samples of this study predate the infection). Cell type and time point are not known.

This clonotype was counted ten times or more. The gene calls are TRBV5-6 and TRBJ2-7; the D gene is possibly TRBD2 (5 bases). The CDR3 length is 16 residues. Trimming took off 4 bases at V and 5 bases at J, with 22 bases between the two ends. CDR1 is SGHDT and CDR2 is YYEEEE in the germline V gene. The CDR3: CASSPNRLSAPHEQYF. The CDR3 bases are TGTGCCAGCAGCCCCAACCGACTAAGCGCTCCCCACGAGCAGTACTTC.

The CDR3 spells CASSQDLFLNTGELFF. CDR3 nucleotides: TGTGCCAGCAGCCAAGACCTCTTTTTGAACACCGGGGAGCTGTTTTTT. V is TRBV3-1 and J is TRBJ2-2, with unresolved D. The CDR3 has 16 amino acids. The germline V and J ends were trimmed by 0 bases and 1 base, with 9 bases remaining between them. Germline CDR1 is LGHDT and CDR2 is YNNKEL (reference sequence). The complete variable domain, with remaining parts taken from reference TRBV3-1 and TRBJ2-2, reads DTAVSQTPKYLVTQMGNDKSIKCEQNLGHDTMYWYKQDSKKFLKIMFSYNNKELIINETVPNRFSPKSPDKAHLNLHINSLELGDSAVYFCASSQDLFLNTGELFFGEGSRLTVL.

This clonotype has ten or more counts. The chain carries TRBV3-1 and TRBJ2-2; D is ambiguous. V shed 1 base and J shed 6 bases, with 9 bases lying between them. The CDR3 loop spans 14 amino acids. Germline V gene data show CDR1 as LGHDT and CDR2 as YNNKEL (reference sequence). The CDR3 bases are TGTGCCAGCAGCCAAGCAAGAGGTTCCGGGGAGCTGTTTTTT. This encodes CASSQARGSGELFF.

This clonotype was picked up one time. The chain joins TRBV20-1 to TRBJ2-3, with D possibly matching TRBD2 (7 bases). Germline V CDR1 and CDR2: DFQATT, SNEGSKA (reference sequence). This CDR3 is 15 amino acids long. V was pared by 5 bases and J by 2 bases, with 17 bases between. The CDR3 loop reads CSAGGGGPYTDTQYF. DNA for the CDR3: TGCAGTGCTGGGGGAGGGGGGCCTTACACAGATACGCAGTATTTT.

This clonotype has ten or more counts. The chain is built from TRBV12-3 or TRBV12-4 and TRBJ1-5; D gene unclear. This CDR3 region has 14 residues. V shed 4 bases and J shed 7 bases, with 14 bases lying between them. The DNA of the CDR3 is TGTGCCAGCAGTTCCCTTGGAACCCAACAGCCCCAGCATTTT. The encoded protein is CASSSLGTQQPQHF.

With regard to this clonotype: A read error is possible here, since a much larger clone lies one base away. This sequence joins TRBV7-9 and TRBJ2-7, with a weak D call TRBD1 (5 bases). Per the germline V gene, CDR1 is SEHNR and CDR2 is FQNEAQ (reference sequence). This CDR3 is built from 11 residues. Trimming took off 7 bases at V and 6 bases at J, with 10 bases between the two ends. In DNA form, the CDR3 reads TGTGCCAGCATCCTCGACAGCGAGCAGTACTTC. Amino acids: CASILDSEQYF.

By sample fraction, this clonotype is medium-sized. The rearrangement joins TRBV3-1 to TRBJ2-7; D ambiguous. Deletions cut 2 bases from V and 1 base from J, with 0 bases between. The CDR3 runs to 11 residues. The germline gives CDR1 LGHDT, CDR2 YNNKEL (reference sequence). This CDR3 is CASSQSYEQYF. As DNA, the CDR3 is TGTGCCAGCAGCCAATCCTACGAGCAGTACTTC.

At least ten counts were recorded for this clonotype. The chain couples TRBV4-3 to TRBJ2-3, with D possibly matching TRBD2 (5 bases). V was shortened by 1 base and J by 3 bases, with 14 bases between the two germline ends. Germline-derived CDR1 and CDR2 are LGHNA and YSLEER. This CDR3 spans 16 amino acids. The CDR3 spells CASSQVYRGSTDTQYF. The CDR3 coding sequence is TGCGCCAGCAGCCAAGTTTACCGGGGTTCTACAGATACGCAGTATTTT.

This clonotype was observed at least ten times. The DNA for the CDR3 is TGTGCCAGCAGGAACCTAGACAAATTCTATGGCTACACCTTC. Translation: CASRNLDKFYGYTF. This chain links TRBV27 with TRBJ1-2; D is unresolved. V lost 6 bases to trimming and J lost 4 bases, with 15 bases between them. Germline CDR1 and CDR2: MNHEY and SMNVEV (reference sequence). CDR3 length: 14 residues.

This clonotype has at least ten counts. The V call is TRBV5-1, the J call TRBJ2-7; TRBD1 matches at 7 bases. The germline CDR1 and CDR2 sequences are SGHRS and YFSETQ. The CDR3 runs 16 residues. V was clipped by 4 bases and J by 2 bases; unmatched bases: 12. Here the CDR3 DNA reads TGCGCCAGCAGCCCCGGACCGGGGACAGATCCCTACGAGCAGTACTTC. Translated, it gives CASSPGPGTDPYEQYF.